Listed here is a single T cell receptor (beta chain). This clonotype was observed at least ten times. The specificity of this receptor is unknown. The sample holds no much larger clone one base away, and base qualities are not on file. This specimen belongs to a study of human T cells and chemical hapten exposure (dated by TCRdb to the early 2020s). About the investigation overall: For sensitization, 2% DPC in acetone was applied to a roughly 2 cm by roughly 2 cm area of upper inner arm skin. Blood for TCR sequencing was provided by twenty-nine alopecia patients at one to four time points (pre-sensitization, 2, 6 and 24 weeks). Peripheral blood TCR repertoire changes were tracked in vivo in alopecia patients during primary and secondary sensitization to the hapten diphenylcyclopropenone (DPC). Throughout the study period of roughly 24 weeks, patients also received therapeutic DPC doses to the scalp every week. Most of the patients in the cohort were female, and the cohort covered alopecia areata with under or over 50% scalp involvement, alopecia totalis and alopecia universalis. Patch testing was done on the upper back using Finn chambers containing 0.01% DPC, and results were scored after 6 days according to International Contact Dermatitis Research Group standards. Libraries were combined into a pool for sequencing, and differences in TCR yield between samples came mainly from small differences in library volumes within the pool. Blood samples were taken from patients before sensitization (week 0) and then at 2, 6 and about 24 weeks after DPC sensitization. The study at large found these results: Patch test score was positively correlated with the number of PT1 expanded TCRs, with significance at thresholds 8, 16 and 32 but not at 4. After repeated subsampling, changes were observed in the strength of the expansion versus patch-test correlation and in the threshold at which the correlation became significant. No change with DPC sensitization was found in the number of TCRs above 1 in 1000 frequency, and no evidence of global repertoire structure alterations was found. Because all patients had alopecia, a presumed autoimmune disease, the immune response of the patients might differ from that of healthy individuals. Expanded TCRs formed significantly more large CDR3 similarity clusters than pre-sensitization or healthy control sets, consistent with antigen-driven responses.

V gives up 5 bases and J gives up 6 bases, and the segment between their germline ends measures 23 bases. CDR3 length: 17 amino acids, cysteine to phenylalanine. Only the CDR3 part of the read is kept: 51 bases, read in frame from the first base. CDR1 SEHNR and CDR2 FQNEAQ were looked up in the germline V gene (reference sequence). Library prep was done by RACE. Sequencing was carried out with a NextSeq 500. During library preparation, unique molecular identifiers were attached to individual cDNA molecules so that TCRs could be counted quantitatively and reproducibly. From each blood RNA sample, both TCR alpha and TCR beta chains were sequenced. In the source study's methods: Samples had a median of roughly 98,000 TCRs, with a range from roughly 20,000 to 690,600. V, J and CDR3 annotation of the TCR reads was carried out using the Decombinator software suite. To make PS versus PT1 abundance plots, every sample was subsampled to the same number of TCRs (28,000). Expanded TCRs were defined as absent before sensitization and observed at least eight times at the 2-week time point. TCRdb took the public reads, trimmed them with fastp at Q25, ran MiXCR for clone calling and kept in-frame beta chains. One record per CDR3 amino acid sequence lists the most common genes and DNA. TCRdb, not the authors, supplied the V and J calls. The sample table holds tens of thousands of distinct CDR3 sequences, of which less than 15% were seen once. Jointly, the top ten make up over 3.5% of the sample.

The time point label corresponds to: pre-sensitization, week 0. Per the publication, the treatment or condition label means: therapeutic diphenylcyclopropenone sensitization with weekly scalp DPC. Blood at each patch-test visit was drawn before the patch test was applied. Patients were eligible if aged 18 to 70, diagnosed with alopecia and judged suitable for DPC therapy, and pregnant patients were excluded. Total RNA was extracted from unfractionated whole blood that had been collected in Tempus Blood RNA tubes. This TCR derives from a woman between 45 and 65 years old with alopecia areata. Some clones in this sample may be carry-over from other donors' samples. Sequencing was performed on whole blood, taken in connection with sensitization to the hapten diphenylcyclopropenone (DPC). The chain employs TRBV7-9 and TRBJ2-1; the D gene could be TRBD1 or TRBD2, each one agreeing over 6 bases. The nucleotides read TGTGCCAGCAGCCAGAGGGGGGCGGACCTAGGGCCCAATGAGCAGTTCTTC. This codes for CASSQRGADLGPNEQFF.